This TCR beta chain was identified in a study of follicular helper T cells after annual influenza vaccination (dated by TCRdb to 2015 to 2018). In terms of the full investigation: Blood was collected on days 0, 7 and 28 after each seasonal influenza vaccination. Six subjects had multi-year samples: four covered two vaccination seasons and two covered three seasons. One week after vaccination, a second recruited cohort of roughly eleven subjects (Table S1) displayed a similar ICOS+CD38+ cTfh response. Samples from 2013-2014 were cryopreserved, whereas samples from about 2015 were processed immediately after collection. To study recall of cTfh clones, some subjects were followed through successive annual vaccinations in the 2013-2014, 2014-2015 and 2015-2016 seasons. What the research found in general, with its limitations: Rare clonotypes could not be sampled because productive TCRB sequences were recovered from only roughly 9.5-22% of the analyzed cells. Day 7 ICOS+CD38+ clones were most often found later in ICOS-CD38- cTfh, suggesting that subset may serve as a memory reservoir. ICOS+CD38+ cTfh clonality correlated with the frequency of that population, and its change correlated with the change in circulating plasmablast frequency. Successive annual vaccinations recalled a recurrent oligoclonal ICOS+CD38+ cTfh response that contained tetramer and AIM influenza-specific clonotypes.

In light of the paper, this sample's time point label describes: 2014-2015 season, 7 days after vaccination. Adults were given seasonal inactivated influenza vaccine (Fluvarix), and sorted blood CD4 subsets were followed by TCRB sequencing before and after vaccination. To be eligible, subjects had to be community-dwelling and could not have received an influenza vaccine during the previous 6 months. Exclusions included influenza vaccine contraindications, substance abuse, HIV/AIDS, active malignancy, immunomodulatory medication and active illness such as respiratory infection. At each time point, roughly 35 to 110 mL of blood was collected. Circulating Tfh were defined as non-naive CD4+CXCR5+PD-1+ cells, and these cells were sorted into ICOS+CD38+ and ICOS-CD38- fractions. Ficoll-Paque PLUS or SepMate separation was used to isolate PBMC. Cell subsets were sorted from PBMC on a BD FACS Aria before DNA extraction.

Library construction relied on the immunoSEQ multiplex PCR assay. Adaptive Biotechnologies handled the TCRB amplification, library preparation, sequencing and preliminary bioinformatics at Survey level resolution. For TCRB sequencing, genomic DNA from the sorted cTfh populations was amplified by multiplex PCR. Concerning the study's data processing: In R, clonality was calculated as 1 minus the normalized Shannon entropy, and the Gini index was computed using the R package ineq. Overlap score was the summed counts of shared sequences divided by total counts of all sequences in both compared samples. Significance of shared clonotypes was assessed by Fisher's exact test, with a theoretical repertoire of 10^7 TCRB sequences assumed. TCRdb provides this immuneACCESS table in a form limited to in-frame rearrangements. Some clones are lacking; in checked studies, under half of them reflect an unresolved V gene, and why the rest are absent is not known. Clonal size and the V and J genes are those of that table, whereas D and trimming came from the DNA. This sample is represented by some 15,000 clones; approximately 84% of them were singletons. The top ten hold 1.3% of the sample.

This clone has only a few counts. Its antigen has not been determined. Per-base qualities were not stored, and no clone one base away is much larger. This clonotype was sampled from an adult who received the influenza vaccine. Specimen: CXCR5+ CD38- circulating T follicular helper cells from blood, collected 7 days after influenza vaccination. The sample's cell subset or site label, decoded: circulating Tfh, non-naive CD4+CXCR5+PD-1+ (ICOS+CD38+ or ICOS-CD38-).

The DNA sequence is given as TGTGCCAGCAGTCCCTTGGCTAGCAGTGATTCCTACGAGCAGTACTTC. This translates into CASSPLASSDSYEQYF. Recombination connected TRBV6-6 to TRBJ2-7, with a tentative D gene TRBD2 over 5 matching bases. V and J lose 5 bases and 1 base, and a span of 18 bases separates them. CDR1 and CDR2 were assigned from the germline V gene (reference sequence) as MNHNY and SVGAGI. The CDR3 runs 16 residues from the cysteine to the phenylalanine. Only CDR3 DNA remains: 48 bases, in frame from the first base.